The next 26 T cell receptor beta chains were all read from a single sample in a study of blood T cell repertoires in COVID-19. TCRdb keeps only in-frame clones here, not all; method: immunoSEQ multiplex PCR. Of about 190,000 clones detected, almost 85% appear once; the ten largest clones hold roughly 5.3%. Source material: peripheral blood. Source of these receptors: a woman between 70 and 85 years old with active or convalescent COVID-19.

The chain uses TRBV2 and TRBJ2-7; D not certain. This CDR3 comprises 13 residues. Germline V gives CDR1 SNHLY, CDR2 FYNNEI. With 2 bases removed from V and 4 bases from J, the gap between germline ends came to 9 bases. The CDR3, as DNA: TGTGCCAGCAGTGAACGGTCGGTTTACGAGCAGTACTTC. Translating it yields CASSERSVYEQYF.

The chain joins TRBV18 to TRBJ2-3; 7 bases align to TRBD1. Germline V gene sequence: CDR1 KGHSH, CDR2 LQKENI. The ends lost 3 bases at V and 5 bases at J; junction bases unmatched: 14. The CDR3 consists of 17 residues. CDR3 protein: CASSPLRQGVTGDTQYF. CDR3 DNA sequence: TGTGCCAGCTCACCCCTCAGACAGGGTGTAACTGGAGATACGCAGTATTTT.

The chain joins TRBV19 to TRBJ2-7; TRBD2 aligns across 10 bases. CDR1 and CDR2 from the germline V gene are LNHDA and SQIVND (reference sequence). The trim removed 5 bases at V and 2 bases at J, leaving 6 bases unmatched. This CDR3 region has 15 residues. The CDR3 here is CASSVGSGRTYEQYF. CDR3 sequence (DNA): TGTGCCAGTAGTGTGGGTAGCGGGAGGACCTACGAGCAGTACTTC.

The chain recombines TRBV6-2 or TRBV6-3 with TRBJ2-2; 7 bases fit TRBD2. The CDR3 contains 15 residues. With 2 bases clipped from V and 6 bases from J, the junction kept 6 bases outside the gene matches. Germline V gives CDR1 MNHEY, CDR2 SVGEGT. CDR3 loop: CASSYDGRRAGELFF. In DNA form, the CDR3 reads TGTGCCAGCAGTTACGACGGGAGGCGGGCCGGGGAGCTGTTTTTT.

This chain joins TRBV7-9 and TRBJ2-1; D is possibly TRBD2 (6 bases). Trimming took off 5 bases at V and 7 bases at J, with 18 bases between the two ends. CDR1 and CDR2 (germline): SEHNR, FQNEAQ (reference sequence). The CDR3 contains 15 residues. CDR3 nucleotide sequence: TGTGCCAGCAGCCTTGGGGAGTCCCGGGGGAATGAGCAGTTCTTC. Translated: CASSLGESRGNEQFF.

Only one count was recorded for this clone. The chain employs TRBV18 and TRBJ1-5, with 7 bases identical to TRBD1. Germline values: CDR1 KGHSH, CDR2 LQKENI. J was trimmed by 5 bases and V by 4 bases; bases with no gene match: 5. There are 14 residues in the CDR3. The CDR3 nucleotides are TGTGCCAGCTCACGCGGGACAGACTATCAGCCCCAGCATTTT. Translating it yields CASSRGTDYQPQHF.

V gene TRBV7-9 combines with J gene TRBJ2-7, with D unresolved. The CDR3 has 16 amino acids. V dropped 1 base and J dropped 1 base, with 14 bases sitting between them. Germline V gene data show CDR1 as SEHNR and CDR2 as FQNEAQ (reference sequence). This CDR3 reads CASSLDLGLASYEQYF. The CDR3 DNA follows: TGTGCCAGCAGCTTAGACTTGGGCCTTGCGTCCTACGAGCAGTACTTC.

The rearrangement links TRBV9 to TRBJ2-7; no clear D. V was shortened by 0 bases and J by 1 base, with 8 bases between the two germline ends. The CDR3 sequence is 14 residues long. Germline-derived CDR1 and CDR2 are SGDLS and YYNGEE. Here the CDR3 reads CASSVGAPSYEQYF. The CDR3 coding sequence is TGTGCCAGCAGCGTAGGGGCACCTTCCTACGAGCAGTACTTC.

The genes are TRBV5-1 and TRBJ2-3; possible D gene TRBD1, 6 bases. CDR1 and CDR2 (germline): SGHRS, YFSETQ. The CDR3 sequence is 14 residues long. V gave up 5 bases and J gave up 2 bases, with 12 bases separating them. Written as DNA, the CDR3 is TGCGCCAGCAGTCCTGGACAGAACACAGATACGCAGTATTTT. Translated: CASSPGQNTDTQYF.

The V call is TRBV28, the J call TRBJ2-3; 8 bases line up with TRBD1. With V trimmed by 3 bases and J by 3 bases, 8 bases remained unmatched. This CDR3 contains 16 residues. Germline V CDR1 and CDR2: MDHEN, SYDVKM. CDR3 DNA sequence: TGTGCCAGCAGTTTTTTGCTGACAGGGGAAACAGATACGCAGTATTTT. It specifies CASSFLLTGETDTQYF.

CDR3 sequence reads: CASSQPTAVTSTDTQYF. CDR3 DNA sequence: TGCGCCAGCAGCCAACCCACTGCGGTAACTAGCACAGATACGCAGTATTTT. The chain uses TRBV4-1 and TRBJ2-3; D gene unclear. V dropped 2 bases and J dropped 0 bases, with 15 bases sitting between them. This CDR3 has 17 amino acids. From germline, CDR1 is MGHRA and CDR2 YSYEKL.

The rearrangement joins TRBV4-1 to TRBJ2-7, with D perhaps matching TRBD2 (5 bases). In germline, CDR1 is MGHRA, CDR2 YSYEKL. The CDR3 is made up of 11 amino acids. Trimming pared 3 bases from V and 7 bases from J, leaving 7 bases between. CDR3 protein: CASSQTGEQYF. In DNA, the CDR3 is TGCGCCAGCAGCCAGACGGGGGAGCAGTACTTC.

This sequence joins TRBV5-1 and TRBJ1-1; no clear D gene. This CDR3 has 15 residues. V lost 0 bases and J 5 bases, leaving 14 bases between the germline ends. Germline lookup yields CDR1 SGHRS and CDR2 YFSETQ. The CDR3 nucleotides are TGCGCCAGCAGCTTGGACGAGGGAGGGCGGACTGAAGCTTTCTTT. This codes for CASSLDEGGRTEAFF.

The chain uses TRBV7-9 and TRBJ2-5, with D unresolved. V lost 2 bases to trimming and J lost 10 bases, with 14 bases between them. The CDR3 totals 13 residues. Per the germline V gene, CDR1 is SEHNR and CDR2 is FQNEAQ (reference sequence). The CDR3 nucleotides are TGTGCCAGCAGCTTATCCCCACGAGGAGACCAGTACTTC. Translated: CASSLSPRGDQYF.

CDR3 sequence reads: CASSPGVSGSADYEQYF. In nucleotides, the CDR3 is TGCGCCAGCAGCCCTGGCGTTAGCGGGAGCGCCGACTACGAGCAGTACTTC. This chain connects TRBV5-1 to TRBJ2-7; 9 nucleotides agree with TRBD2. The CDR3 contains 17 residues. The trim removed 4 bases at V and 3 bases at J, leaving 14 bases unmatched. Germline V gene data show CDR1 as SGHRS and CDR2 as YFSETQ.

This chain uses TRBV6-5 with TRBJ2-2; D is perhaps TRBD1 (6 bases). The CDR3 is 15 residues long. Germline assignment: CDR1 MNHEY and CDR2 SVGAGI. The V and J ends lost 7 bases and 2 bases respectively, with 14 bases between them. This chain's CDR3 is CASTIGQPNTGELFF. The CDR3, as DNA: TGTGCCAGCACTATCGGACAGCCTAACACCGGGGAGCTGTTTTTT.

This chain joins TRBV23-1 and TRBJ2-1, with unresolved D. TRBV23-1 is classed as an ORF, of uncertain function. V dropped 4 bases and J dropped 7 bases, with 11 bases sitting between them. This CDR3 spans 13 amino acids. CDR3 in DNA: TGCGCCAGCAGTCTGTCAGGCACTAATGAGCAGTTCTTC. Its protein product is CASSLSGTNEQFF.

The chain recombines TRBV19 with TRBJ1-1; 12 positions match TRBD1. The V gene end was trimmed by 4 bases and the J gene end by 10 bases; junction bases not matched to a gene: 7. Germline V lookup: CDR1 LNHDA, CDR2 SQIVND (reference sequence). The CDR3 totals 14 residues. As DNA, the CDR3 is TGTGCCAGTAGTAGGGACAGGGGGCTTTTTGGAGCTTTCTTT. Its protein is CASSRDRGLFGAFF.

The V gene is TRBV4-1, the J gene TRBJ2-3; weak D call: TRBD2 (5 bases). Germline lookup yields CDR1 MGHRA and CDR2 YSYEKL. The CDR3 runs 15 residues. The ends were cut back, 0 bases at V and 2 bases at J, with 9 bases in the middle. For the CDR3, the DNA is TGCGCCAGCAGCCAAGACAGAGACTACACAGATACGCAGTATTTT. Protein sequence: CASSQDRDYTDTQYF.

The V gene is TRBV4-2, the J gene TRBJ2-1; the D gene is possibly TRBD2 (5 bases). The CDR3 has 11 amino acids. The V end lost 4 bases, the J end lost 8 bases, and 6 bases lay between the germline ends. Germline CDR1 and CDR2: LGHNA and YNFKEQ. CDR3: CASSRRHEQFF. The CDR3, as DNA: TGTGCCAGCAGCCGGAGGCATGAGCAGTTCTTC.

The V gene is TRBV6-5, the J gene TRBJ2-7; TRBD2 matches 9 bases. V dropped 5 bases and J dropped 3; count of bases not matched to a gene: 5. There are 14 residues in the CDR3. Per the germline V gene, CDR1 is MNHEY and CDR2 is SVGAGI. CDR3 in DNA: TGTGCCAGCAGTCGGTATAGCGGGAGCTACGAGCAGTACTTC. Translation gives CASSRYSGSYEQYF.

The gene calls are TRBV5-1 and TRBJ2-5; D is uncertain. V lost 4 bases, J lost 3 bases, and 10 bases lay in between. Germline-derived CDR1 and CDR2 are SGHRS and YFSETQ. This CDR3 contains 13 residues. The CDR3 coding sequence is TGCGCCAGCAGCGAGCGCGAGGAAGAGACCCAGTACTTC. Translation: CASSEREEETQYF.

The chain links TRBV29-1 to TRBJ2-7; tentative D call: TRBD1 (6 bases). The V gene lost 4 bases and the J gene lost 2 bases, with 9 bases spanning the gap. The CDR3 totals 12 residues. From germline, CDR1 is SQVTM and CDR2 ANQGSEA. CDR3 bases: TGCAGCGTTGGGAAGGGGGCCTACGAGCAGTACTTC. Its translation is CSVGKGAYEQYF.

V gene TRBV19 combines with J gene TRBJ1-2, with 7 bases lining up with TRBD1. Germline V gene sequence: CDR1 LNHDA, CDR2 SQIVND (reference sequence). V lost 5 bases and J lost 3; bases outside the gene matches: 6. The CDR3 has 14 residues. The CDR3 protein is CASSLGQGDYGYTF. The CDR3 bases are TGTGCCAGTAGTCTGGGTCAGGGGGACTATGGCTACACCTTC.

This sequence joins TRBV7-3 and TRBJ2-7; 7 bases are a match to TRBD2. Germline V CDR1 and CDR2: SGHTA, FQGTGA. CDR3 length equals 14 residues. J lost 2 bases, V lost 5 bases, and 6 bases had no gene match. CDR3: CASSPWGGAYEQYF. The CDR3 bases are TGTGCCAGCAGCCCCTGGGGGGGTGCCTACGAGCAGTACTTC.

V and J are TRBV7-3 and TRBJ2-2, with TRBD2 matching over 7 bases. V lost 5 bases and J lost 0; bases outside the gene matches: 6. The CDR3 spans 16 residues. CDR1 and CDR2 from the germline V gene are SGHTA and FQGTGA. The CDR3 protein is CASSQTGTTNTGELFF. Here the CDR3 DNA reads TGTGCCAGCAGCCAAACTGGGACTACGAACACCGGGGAGCTGTTTTTT.